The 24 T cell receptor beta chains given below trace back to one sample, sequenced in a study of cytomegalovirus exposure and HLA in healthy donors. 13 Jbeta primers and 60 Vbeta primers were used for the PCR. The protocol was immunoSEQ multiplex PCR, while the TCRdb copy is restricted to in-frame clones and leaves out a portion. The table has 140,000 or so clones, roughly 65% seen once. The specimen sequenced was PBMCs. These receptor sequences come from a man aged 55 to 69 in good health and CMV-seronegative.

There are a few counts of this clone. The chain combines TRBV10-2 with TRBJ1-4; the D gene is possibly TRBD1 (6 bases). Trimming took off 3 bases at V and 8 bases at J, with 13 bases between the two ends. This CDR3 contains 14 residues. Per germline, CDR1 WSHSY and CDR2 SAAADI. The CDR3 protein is CASSDNRVEEKLFF. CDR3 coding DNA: TGCGCCAGCAGTGACAACAGGGTAGAGGAAAAACTGTTTTTT.

The DNA of the CDR3 is TGCGCCAGCAGCGAGAGACTCCCGAGGTACCAAGAGACCCAGTACTTC. This sequence encodes CASSERLPRYQETQYF. The genes are TRBV5-1 and TRBJ2-5; D is unclear. The V and J ends lost 4 bases and 0 bases respectively, with 16 bases between them. The CDR3 contains 16 residues. CDR1 SGHRS and CDR2 YFSETQ come from the germline V gene.

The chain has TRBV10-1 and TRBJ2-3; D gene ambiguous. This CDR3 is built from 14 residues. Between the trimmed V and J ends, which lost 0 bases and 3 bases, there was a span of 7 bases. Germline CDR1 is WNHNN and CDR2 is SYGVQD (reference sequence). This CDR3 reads CASSESLRTDTQYF. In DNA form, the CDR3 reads TGCGCCAGCAGTGAGTCACTCCGAACAGATACGCAGTATTTT.

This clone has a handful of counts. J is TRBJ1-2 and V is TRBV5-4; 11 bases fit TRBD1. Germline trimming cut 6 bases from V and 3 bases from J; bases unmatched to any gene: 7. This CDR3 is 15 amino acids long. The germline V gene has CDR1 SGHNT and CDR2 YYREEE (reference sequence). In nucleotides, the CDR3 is TGTGCCAGCAACTCGCCGGGACAGGGGGACTATGGCTACACCTTC. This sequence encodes CASNSPGQGDYGYTF.

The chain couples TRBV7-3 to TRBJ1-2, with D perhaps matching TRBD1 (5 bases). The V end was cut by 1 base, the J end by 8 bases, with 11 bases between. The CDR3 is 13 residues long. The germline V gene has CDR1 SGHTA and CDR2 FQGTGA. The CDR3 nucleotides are TGTGCCAGCAGCTTAAGGGGGGGGAGAGGCTACACCTTC. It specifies CASSLRGGRGYTF.

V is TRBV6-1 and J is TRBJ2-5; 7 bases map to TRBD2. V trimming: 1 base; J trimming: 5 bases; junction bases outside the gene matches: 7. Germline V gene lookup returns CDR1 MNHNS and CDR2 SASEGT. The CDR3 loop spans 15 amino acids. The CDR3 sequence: CASSEEAGAWETQYF. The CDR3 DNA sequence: TGTGCCAGCAGTGAAGAGGCGGGAGCGTGGGAGACCCAGTACTTC.

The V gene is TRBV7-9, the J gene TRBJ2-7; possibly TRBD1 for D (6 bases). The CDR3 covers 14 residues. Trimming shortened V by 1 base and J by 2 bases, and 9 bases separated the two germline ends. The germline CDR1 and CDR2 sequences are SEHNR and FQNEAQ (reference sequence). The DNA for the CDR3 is TGTGCCAGCAGCTTAGGCAGGGGTACCTACGAGCAGTACTTC. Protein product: CASSLGRGTYEQYF.

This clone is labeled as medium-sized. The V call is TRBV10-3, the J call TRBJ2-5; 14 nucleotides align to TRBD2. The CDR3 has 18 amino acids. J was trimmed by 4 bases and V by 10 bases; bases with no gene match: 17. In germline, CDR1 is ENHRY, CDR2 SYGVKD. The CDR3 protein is CATKPGLAGDKRRETQYF. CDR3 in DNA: TGTGCCACAAAACCGGGACTAGCGGGAGATAAAAGGAGAGAGACCCAGTACTTC.

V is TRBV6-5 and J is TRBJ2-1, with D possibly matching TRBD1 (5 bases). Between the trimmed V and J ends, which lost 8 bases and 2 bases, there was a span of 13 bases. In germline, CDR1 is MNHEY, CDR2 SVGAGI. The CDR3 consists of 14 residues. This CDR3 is CASVPKGTYNEQFF. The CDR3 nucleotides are TGTGCCAGCGTCCCCAAGGGGACCTACAATGAGCAGTTCTTC.

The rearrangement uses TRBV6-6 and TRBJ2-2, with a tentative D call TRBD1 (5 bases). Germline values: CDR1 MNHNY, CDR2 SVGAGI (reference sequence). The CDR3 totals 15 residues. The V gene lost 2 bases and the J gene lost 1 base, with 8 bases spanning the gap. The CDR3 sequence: CASSYLQVNTGELFF. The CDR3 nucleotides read TGTGCCAGCAGTTACCTACAGGTGAACACCGGGGAGCTGTTTTTT.

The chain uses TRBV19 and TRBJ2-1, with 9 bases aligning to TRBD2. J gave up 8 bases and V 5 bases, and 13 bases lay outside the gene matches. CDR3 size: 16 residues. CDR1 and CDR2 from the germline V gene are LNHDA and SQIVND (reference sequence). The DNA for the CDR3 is TGTGCCAGTAGTCAAGTTCGGCTAGCGGGAATTGATGAGCAGTTCTTC. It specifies CASSQVRLAGIDEQFF.

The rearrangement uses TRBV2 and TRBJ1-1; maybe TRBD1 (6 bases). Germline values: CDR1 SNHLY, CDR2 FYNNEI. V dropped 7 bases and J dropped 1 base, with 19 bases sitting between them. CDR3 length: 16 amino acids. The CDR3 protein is CASTLEGRGANTEAFF. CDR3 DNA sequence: TGTGCCAGCACACTCGAAGGGCGGGGGGCGAACACTGAAGCTTTCTTT.

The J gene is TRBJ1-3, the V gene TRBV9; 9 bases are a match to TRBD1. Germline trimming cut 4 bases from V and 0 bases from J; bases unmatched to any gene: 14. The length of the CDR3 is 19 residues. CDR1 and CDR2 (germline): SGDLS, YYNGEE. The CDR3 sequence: CASSPHLKQGANSGNTIYF. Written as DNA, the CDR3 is TGTGCCAGCAGCCCACACCTAAAACAGGGGGCGAACTCTGGAAACACCATATATTTT.

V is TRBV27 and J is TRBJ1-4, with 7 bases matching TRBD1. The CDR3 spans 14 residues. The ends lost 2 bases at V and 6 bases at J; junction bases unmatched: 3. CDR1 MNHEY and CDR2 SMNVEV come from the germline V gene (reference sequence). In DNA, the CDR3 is TGTGCCAGCAGTTTACAGGGGGGATATGAAAAACTGTTTTTT. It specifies CASSLQGGYEKLFF. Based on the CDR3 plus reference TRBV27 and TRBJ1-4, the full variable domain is EAQVTQNPRYLITVTGKKLTVTCSQNMNHEYMSWYRQDPGLGLRQIYYSMNVEVTDKGDVPEGYKVSRKEKRNFPLILESPSPNQTSLYFCASSLQGGYEKLFFGSGTQLSVL.

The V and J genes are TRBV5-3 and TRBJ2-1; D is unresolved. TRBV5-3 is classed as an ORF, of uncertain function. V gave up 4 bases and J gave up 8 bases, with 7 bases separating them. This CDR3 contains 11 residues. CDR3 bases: TGTGCCAGAAGCCCGAGAGATGAGCAGTTCTTC. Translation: CARSPRDEQFF.

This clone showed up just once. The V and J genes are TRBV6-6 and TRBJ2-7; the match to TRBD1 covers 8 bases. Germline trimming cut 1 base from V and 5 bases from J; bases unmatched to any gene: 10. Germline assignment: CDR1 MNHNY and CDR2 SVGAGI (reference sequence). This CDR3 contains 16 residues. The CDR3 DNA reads TGTGCCAGCAGTTACTTGGTTTCGACAGGGGTCAACGAGCAGTACTTC. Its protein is CASSYLVSTGVNEQYF.

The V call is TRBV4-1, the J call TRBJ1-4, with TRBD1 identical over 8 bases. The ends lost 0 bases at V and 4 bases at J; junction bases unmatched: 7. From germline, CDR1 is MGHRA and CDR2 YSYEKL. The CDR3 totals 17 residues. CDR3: CASSQDRGQAINEKLFF. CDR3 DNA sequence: TGCGCCAGCAGCCAAGACAGGGGGCAGGCCATTAATGAAAAACTGTTTTTT.

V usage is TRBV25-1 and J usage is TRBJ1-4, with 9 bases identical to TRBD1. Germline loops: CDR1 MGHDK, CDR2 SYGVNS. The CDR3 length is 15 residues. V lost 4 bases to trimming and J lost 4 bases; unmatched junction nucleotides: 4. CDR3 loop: CASSAQTGGNEKLFF. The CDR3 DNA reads TGTGCCAGCAGTGCCCAGACAGGGGGTAATGAAAAACTGTTTTTT. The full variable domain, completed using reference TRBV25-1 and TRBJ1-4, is EADIYQTPRYLVIGTGKKITLECSQTMGHDKMYWYQQDPGMELHLIHYSYGVNSTEKGDLSSESTVSRIRTEHFPLTLESARPSHTSQYLCASSAQTGGNEKLFFGSGTQLSVL.

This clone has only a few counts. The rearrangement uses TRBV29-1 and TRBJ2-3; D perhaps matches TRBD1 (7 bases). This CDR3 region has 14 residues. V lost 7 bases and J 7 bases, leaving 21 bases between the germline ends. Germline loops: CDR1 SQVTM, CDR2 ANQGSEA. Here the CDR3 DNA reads TGCAGCGCCGAGATCGGGACAGCGGGTAATACGCAGTATTTT. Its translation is CSAEIGTAGNTQYF.

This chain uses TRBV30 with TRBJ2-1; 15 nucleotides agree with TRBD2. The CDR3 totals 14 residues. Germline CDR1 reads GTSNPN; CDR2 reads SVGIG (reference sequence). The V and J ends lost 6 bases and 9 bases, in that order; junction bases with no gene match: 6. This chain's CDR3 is CACSAGLAGGEQFF. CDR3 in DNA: TGTGCCTGTTCAGCGGGACTAGCGGGAGGTGAGCAGTTCTTC.

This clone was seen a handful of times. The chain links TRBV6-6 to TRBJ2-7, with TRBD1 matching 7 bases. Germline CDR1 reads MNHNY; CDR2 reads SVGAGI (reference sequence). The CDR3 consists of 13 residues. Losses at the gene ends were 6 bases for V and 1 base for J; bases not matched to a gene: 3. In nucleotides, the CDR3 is TGTGCCAGCAGCCGACAGGGATCCTACGAGCAGTACTTC. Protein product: CASSRQGSYEQYF.

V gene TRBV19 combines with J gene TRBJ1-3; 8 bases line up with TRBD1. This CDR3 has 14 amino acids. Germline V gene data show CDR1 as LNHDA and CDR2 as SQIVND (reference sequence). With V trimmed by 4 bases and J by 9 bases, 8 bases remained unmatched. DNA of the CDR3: TGTGCCAGTAGTACGACAGGGGAGGTGATCACCATATATTTT. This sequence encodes CASSTTGEVITIYF.

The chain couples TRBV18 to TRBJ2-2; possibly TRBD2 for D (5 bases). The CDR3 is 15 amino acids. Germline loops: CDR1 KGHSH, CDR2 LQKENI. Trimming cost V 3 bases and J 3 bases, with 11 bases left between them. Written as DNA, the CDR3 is TGTGCCAGCTCACCGGTGAGGGCCGACACCGGGGAGCTGTTTTTT. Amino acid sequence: CASSPVRADTGELFF.

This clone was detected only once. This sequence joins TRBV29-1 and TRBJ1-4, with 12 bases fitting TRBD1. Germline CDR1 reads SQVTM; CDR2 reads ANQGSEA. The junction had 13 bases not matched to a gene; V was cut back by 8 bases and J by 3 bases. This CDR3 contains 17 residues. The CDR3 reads CSLSGGDRGLANEKLFF. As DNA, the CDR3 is TGCAGCCTCTCAGGGGGGGACAGGGGGCTTGCTAATGAAAAACTGTTTTTT.